This T cell receptor (beta chain) was retrieved from a study of control samples from healthy donors and cancer patients. Assay used: immunoSEQ multiplex PCR; TCRdb lists only in-frame clones, some missing. The repertoire consists of 65,000 to 80,000 clones, with 80% to 90% occurring once and the leading ten covering 1.5% to 2%. This CDR3 is 11 amino acids long. Germline V gene data show CDR1 as DFQATT and CDR2 as SNEGSKA (reference sequence). Trimming stripped 7 bases from V and 2 bases from J, with 8 bases between. This clonotype was obtained from a woman in her sixties with head and neck cancer. The material sequenced was PBMCs. The chain has TRBV20-1 and TRBJ2-5; the D is unclear. The CDR3 DNA follows: TGCAGTGTCATCACTCAAGAGACCCAGTACTTC. Translated: CSVITQETQYF.